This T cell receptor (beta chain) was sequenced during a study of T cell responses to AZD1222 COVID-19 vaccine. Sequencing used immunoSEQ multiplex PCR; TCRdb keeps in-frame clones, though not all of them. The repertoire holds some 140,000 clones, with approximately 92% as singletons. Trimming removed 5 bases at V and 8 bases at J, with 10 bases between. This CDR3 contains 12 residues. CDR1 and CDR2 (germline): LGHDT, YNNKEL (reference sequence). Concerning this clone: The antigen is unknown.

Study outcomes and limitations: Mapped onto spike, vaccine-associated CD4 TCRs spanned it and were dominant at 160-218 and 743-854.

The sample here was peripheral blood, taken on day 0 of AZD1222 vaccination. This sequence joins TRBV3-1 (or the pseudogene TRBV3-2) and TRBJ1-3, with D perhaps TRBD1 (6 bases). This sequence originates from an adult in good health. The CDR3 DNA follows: TGTGCCAGCAGCGCCCCAGGGGACACCATATATTTT. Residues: CASSAPGDTIYF.